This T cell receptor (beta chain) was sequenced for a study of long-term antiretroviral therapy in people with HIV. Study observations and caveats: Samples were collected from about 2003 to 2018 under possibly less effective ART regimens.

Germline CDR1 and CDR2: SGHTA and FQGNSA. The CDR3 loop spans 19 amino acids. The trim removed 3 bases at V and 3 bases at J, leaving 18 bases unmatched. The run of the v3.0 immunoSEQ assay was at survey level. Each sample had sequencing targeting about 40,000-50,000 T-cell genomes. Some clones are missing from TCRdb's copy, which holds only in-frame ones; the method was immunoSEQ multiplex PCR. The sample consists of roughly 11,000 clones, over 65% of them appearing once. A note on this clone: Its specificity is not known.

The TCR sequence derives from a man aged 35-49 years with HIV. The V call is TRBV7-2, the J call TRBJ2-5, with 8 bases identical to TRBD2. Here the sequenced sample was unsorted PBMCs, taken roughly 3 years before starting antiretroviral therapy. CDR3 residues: CASSLLAGLRGASEETQYF. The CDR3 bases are TGTGCCAGCAGCTTGTTAGCGGGATTGAGGGGCGCATCGGAAGAGACCCAGTACTTC.